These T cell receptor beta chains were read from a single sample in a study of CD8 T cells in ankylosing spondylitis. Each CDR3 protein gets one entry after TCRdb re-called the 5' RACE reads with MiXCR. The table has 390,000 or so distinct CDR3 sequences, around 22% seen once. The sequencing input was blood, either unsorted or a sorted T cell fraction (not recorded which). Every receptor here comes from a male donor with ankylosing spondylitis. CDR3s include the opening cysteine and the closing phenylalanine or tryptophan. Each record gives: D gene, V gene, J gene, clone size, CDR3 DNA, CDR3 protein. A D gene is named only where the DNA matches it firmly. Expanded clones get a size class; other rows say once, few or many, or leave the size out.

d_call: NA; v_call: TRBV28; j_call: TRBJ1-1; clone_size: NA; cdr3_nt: TGTGCCAGCAGACCTCCTGGGGGGTCGAACACTGAAGCTTTCTTT; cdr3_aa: CASRPPGGSNTEAFF
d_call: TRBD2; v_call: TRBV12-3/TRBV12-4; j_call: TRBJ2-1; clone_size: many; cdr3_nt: TGTGCCAGCAGTTCCGGGACTAGCGCGAGGGATGAGCAGTTCTTC; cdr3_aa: CASSSGTSARDEQFF
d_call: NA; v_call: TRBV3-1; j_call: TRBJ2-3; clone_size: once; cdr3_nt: TGTGCCAGCAGCCAAACCCGGACAGATACGCAGTATTTT; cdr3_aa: CASSQTRTDTQYF
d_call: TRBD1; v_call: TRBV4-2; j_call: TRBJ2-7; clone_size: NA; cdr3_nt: TGTGCCAGCAGCCTGACAGGGGCTTCCTACGAGCAGTACTTC; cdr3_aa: CASSLTGASYEQYF
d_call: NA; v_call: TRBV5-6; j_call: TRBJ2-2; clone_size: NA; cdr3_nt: TGTGCCAGCAACTTGGGGGGCGCGAACACCGGGGAGCTGTTTTTT; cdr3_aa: CASNLGGANTGELFF
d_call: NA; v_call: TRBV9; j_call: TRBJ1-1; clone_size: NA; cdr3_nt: TGTGCCAGCAGCGCAATTTTTTCGAGCGGCGGGCTGGCTTTCTTT; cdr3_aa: CASSAIFSSGGLAFF
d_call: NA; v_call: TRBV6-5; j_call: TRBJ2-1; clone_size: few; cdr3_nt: TGTGCCAGCAGTTACTCGCAAGCGAATCGGGCTGAGCAGTTCTTC; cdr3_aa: CASSYSQANRAEQFF
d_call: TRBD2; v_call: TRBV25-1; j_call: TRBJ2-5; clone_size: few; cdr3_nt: TGTGCCAGCAGTTTTGCGGGAGGGCACGAGACCCAGTACTTC; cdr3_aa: CASSFAGGHETQYF
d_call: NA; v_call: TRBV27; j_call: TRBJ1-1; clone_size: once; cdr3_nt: TGTGCCAGCAGTTTACAGTTACCGAACACTGAAGCTTTCTTT; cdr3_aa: CASSLQLPNTEAFF
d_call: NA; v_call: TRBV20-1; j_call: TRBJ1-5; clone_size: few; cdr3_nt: TGCAGTGCCAGACAGGATAGCAATCAGCCCCAGCATTTT; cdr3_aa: CSARQDSNQPQHF
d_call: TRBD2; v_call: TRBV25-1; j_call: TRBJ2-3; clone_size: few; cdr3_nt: TGTGCCAGCAGACCCGGGACTAGCGGTGGAGATACGCAGTATTTT; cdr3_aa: CASRPGTSGGDTQYF
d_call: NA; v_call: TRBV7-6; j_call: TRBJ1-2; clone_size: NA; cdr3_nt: TGTGCCAGCAGCCTAGCGAAGACGGGCTATGGCTACACCTTC; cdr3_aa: CASSLAKTGYGYTF
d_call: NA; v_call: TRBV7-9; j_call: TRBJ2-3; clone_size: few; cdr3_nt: TGTGCCAGCAGCCTAAGGGAGCCTCCCACAGATACGCAGTATTTT; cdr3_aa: CASSLREPPTDTQYF
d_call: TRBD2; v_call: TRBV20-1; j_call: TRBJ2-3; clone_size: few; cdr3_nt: TGCAGTGCCGTCACTAGCGGGCCTTTGGATACGCAGTATTTT; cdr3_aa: CSAVTSGPLDTQYF
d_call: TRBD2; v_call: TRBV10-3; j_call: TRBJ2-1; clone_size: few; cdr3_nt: TGTGCCATCAGGTCCGACGGGAGGGGATATGAGCAGTTCTTC; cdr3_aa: CAIRSDGRGYEQFF
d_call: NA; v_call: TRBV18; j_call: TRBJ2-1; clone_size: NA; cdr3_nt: TGTGCCAGCTCACCGGTAGCTCCCGTTGGTAGGTCCTACAATGAGCAGTTCTTC; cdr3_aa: CASSPVAPVGRSYNEQFF
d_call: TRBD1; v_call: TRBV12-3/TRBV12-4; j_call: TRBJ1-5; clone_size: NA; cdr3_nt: TGTGCCAGCAGTTTCGGGACAGGGGCGAATCAGCCCCAGCATTTT; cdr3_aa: CASSFGTGANQPQHF
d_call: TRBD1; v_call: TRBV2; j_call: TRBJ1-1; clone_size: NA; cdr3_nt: TGTGCCAGCAGTGCCAGGGGGCCAGGGGGCATGAACACTGAAGCTTTCTTT; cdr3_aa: CASSARGPGGMNTEAFF
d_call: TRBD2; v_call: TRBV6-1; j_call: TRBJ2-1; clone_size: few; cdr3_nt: TGTGCCAGCAGGGGCGGGAGGGACAGTGAGCAGTTCTTC; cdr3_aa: CASRGGRDSEQFF
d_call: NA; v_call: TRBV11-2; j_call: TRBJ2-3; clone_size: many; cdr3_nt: TGTGCCAGCAGCTTTTCGGGACTCGGCACAGATACGCAGTATTTT; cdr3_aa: CASSFSGLGTDTQYF
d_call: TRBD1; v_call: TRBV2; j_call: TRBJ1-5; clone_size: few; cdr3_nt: TGTGCCAGCAGCGATGGACAGGCACGACAACAGCCCCAGCATTTT; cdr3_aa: CASSDGQARQQPQHF
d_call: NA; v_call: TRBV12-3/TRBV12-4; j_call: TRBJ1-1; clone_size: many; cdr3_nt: TGTGCCAGCACCCGCACAAGGAACACTGAAGCTTTCTTT; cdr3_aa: CASTRTRNTEAFF
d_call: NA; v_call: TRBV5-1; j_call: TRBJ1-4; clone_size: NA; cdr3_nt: TGCGCCAGCAGCTTGCGACGGGAAGCAGCAACTAATGAAAAACTGTTTTTT; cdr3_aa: CASSLRREAATNEKLFF
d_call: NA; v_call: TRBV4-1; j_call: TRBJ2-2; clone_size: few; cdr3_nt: TGCGCCAGCAGCCAAGATCAGGGGGGAGTCGGGGAGCTGTTTTTT; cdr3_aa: CASSQDQGGVGELFF
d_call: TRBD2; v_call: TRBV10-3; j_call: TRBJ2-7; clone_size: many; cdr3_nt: TGTGCCTCGTCTAGCGGGAGGTCCTACGAGCAGTACTTC; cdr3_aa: CASSSGRSYEQYF
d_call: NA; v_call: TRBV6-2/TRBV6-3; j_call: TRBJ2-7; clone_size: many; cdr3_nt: TGTGCCAGCAGTAGTCACCTAAGCTCCTACGAGCAGTACTTC; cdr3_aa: CASSSHLSSYEQYF
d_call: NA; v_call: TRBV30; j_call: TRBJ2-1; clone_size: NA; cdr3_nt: TGTGCCTGGAGTGTCGACACTACCAATGAGCAGTTCTTC; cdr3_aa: CAWSVDTTNEQFF
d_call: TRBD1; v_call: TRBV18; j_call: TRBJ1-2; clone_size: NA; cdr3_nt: TGTGCCAGCTCGTCCGGGACAGCCAATGGCTACACCTTC; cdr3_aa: CASSSGTANGYTF
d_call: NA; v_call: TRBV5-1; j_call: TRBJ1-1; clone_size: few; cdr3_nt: TGCGCCAGCAGCCCGTCGGGACACACTGAAGCTTTCTTT; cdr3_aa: CASSPSGHTEAFF
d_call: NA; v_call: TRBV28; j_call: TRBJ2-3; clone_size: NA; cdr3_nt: TGTGCCAGCATCGTCCAGGGTCACACAGATACGCAGTATTTT; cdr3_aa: CASIVQGHTDTQYF
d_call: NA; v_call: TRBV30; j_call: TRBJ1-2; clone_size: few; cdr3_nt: TGTGCCTGGAGCGCAGGGGTTGGTGGCTACACCTTC; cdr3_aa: CAWSAGVGGYTF
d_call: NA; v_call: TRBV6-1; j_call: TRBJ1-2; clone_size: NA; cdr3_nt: TGTGCCAGCAGTAAACTTCAAGGTAGCTATGGCTACACCTTC; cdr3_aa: CASSKLQGSYGYTF
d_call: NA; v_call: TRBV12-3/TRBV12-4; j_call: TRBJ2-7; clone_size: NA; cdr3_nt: TGTGCCAGCAGTTTAGAAAACAGGGTACAGTACTTC; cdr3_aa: CASSLENRVQYF
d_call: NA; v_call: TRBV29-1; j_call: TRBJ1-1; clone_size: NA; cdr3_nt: TGCAGCCTATCTCTGGGTAACACTGAAGCTTTCTTT; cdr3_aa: CSLSLGNTEAFF
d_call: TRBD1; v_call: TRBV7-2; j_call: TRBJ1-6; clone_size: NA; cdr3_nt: TGTGCCAGCAGCTTAGATACGGGACAGGGGAATTCACCCCTCCACTTT; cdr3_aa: CASSLDTGQGNSPLHF
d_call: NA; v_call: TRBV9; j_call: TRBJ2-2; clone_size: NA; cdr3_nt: TGTGCCAGCAGCAAGAGGGACGCGACGAACACCGGGGAGCTGTTTTTT; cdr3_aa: CASSKRDATNTGELFF
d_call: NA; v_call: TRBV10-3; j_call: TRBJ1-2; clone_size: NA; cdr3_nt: TGTGCCATCAGTGAAAGAAGGGCTAACTATGGCTACACCTTC; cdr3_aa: CAISERRANYGYTF
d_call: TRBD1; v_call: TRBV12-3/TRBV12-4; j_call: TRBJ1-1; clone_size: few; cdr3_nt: TGTGCCAGCAGGCCTGGACAGGGTTTGACTGAAGCTTTCTTT; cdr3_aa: CASRPGQGLTEAFF
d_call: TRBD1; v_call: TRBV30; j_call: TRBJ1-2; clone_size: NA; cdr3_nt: TGTGCCTGGAGCCGGGACAGGGCCCGTGAGCATGGCTACACCTTC; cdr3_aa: CAWSRDRAREHGYTF
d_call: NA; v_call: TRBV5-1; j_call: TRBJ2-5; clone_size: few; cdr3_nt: TGCGCCAGCAGAGAAGGGGGCCAAGAGACCCAGTACTTC; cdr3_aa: CASREGGQETQYF
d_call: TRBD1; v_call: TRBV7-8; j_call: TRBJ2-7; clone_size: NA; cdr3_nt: TGTGCCAGCAGCACCCGGCGGGGACAGGGCTCCTACGAGCAGTACTTC; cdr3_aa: CASSTRRGQGSYEQYF
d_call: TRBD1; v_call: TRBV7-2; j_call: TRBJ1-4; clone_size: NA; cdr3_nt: TGTGCCAGCAGCTTAGATCCAGGGACAGGGGATGAAAAACTGTTTTTT; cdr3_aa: CASSLDPGTGDEKLFF
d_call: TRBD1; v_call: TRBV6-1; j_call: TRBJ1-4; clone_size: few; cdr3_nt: TGTGCCAGCAGTCCCCTTCGACAGGGTGGTGAAAAACTGTTTTTT; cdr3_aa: CASSPLRQGGEKLFF
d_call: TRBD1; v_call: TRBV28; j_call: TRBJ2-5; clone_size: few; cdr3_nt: TGTGCCAGCAGTGTTATGGGACAGGGGGCCCAACAGACCCAGTACTTC; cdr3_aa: CASSVMGQGAQQTQYF
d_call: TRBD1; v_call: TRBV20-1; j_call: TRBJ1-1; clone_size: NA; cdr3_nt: TGCAGTGCTAGAGTGGTCCCGGGACAGGTGAACACTGAAGCTTTCTTT; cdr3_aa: CSARVVPGQVNTEAFF
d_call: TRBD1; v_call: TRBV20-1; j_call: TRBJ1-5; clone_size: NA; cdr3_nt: TGCAGTGCTAGAGGGCACGGGACAGGGACTGTTTATCAGCCCCAGCATTTT; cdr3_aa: CSARGHGTGTVYQPQHF
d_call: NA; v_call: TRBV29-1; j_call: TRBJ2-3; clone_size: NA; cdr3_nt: TGCAGCGTTGAATTCTCTTACACAGATACGCAGTATTTT; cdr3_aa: CSVEFSYTDTQYF
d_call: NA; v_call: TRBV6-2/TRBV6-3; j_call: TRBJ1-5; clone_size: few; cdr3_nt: TGTGCCAGCAAAAAAGGACAGTACAATCAGCCCCAGCATTTT; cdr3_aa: CASKKGQYNQPQHF
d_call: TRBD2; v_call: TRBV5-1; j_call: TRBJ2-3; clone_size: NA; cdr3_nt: TGCGCCAGCAGCTTGGACGGCCCGGGAGGTCCAGATACGCAGTATTTT; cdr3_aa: CASSLDGPGGPDTQYF
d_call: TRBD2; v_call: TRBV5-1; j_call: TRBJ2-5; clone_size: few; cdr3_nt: TGCGCCAGCAGCTCCCTTATAGCGGGAGACGGAGAGACCCAGTACTTC; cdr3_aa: CASSSLIAGDGETQYF
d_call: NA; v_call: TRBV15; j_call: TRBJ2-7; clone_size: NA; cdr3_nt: TGTGCCACCAGCAGAGATAGGCCCTACGAGCAGTACTTC; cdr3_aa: CATSRDRPYEQYF
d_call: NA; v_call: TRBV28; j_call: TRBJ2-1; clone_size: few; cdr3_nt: TGTGCCAGCAGTTTCGCGATACAAGGGGATGAGCAGTTCTTC; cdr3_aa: CASSFAIQGDEQFF
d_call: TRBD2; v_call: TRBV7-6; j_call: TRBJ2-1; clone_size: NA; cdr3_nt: TGTGCCAGCAGCTTAGGGGCTAGCGGGACGAAATACAATGAGCAGTTCTTC; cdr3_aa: CASSLGASGTKYNEQFF
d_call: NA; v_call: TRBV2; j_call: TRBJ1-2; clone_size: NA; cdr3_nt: TGTGCCAGCAGTGAAGTGGGCCTTGGCTATGGCTACACCTTC; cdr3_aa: CASSEVGLGYGYTF
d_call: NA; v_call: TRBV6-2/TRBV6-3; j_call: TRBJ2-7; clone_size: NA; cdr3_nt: TGTGCCAGCAGTTACAGTGGGGACTCCTACGAGCAGTACTTC; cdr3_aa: CASSYSGDSYEQYF